The T cell receptor (beta chain) under discussion was sequenced for a study of monozygotic twins with inflammatory bowel disease. The germline V gene encodes CDR1 MDHEN and CDR2 SYDVKM. This CDR3 comprises 15 residues. Every TCR library drew on about 4,000 ng of total RNA. Template-switch reactions added UMIs with a 6-nucleotide sample barcode. After re-calling the 5' RACE reads, TCRdb lists one entry per CDR3 protein, DNA absent. This repertoire comprises around 400,000 distinct CDR3 sequences; its ten largest clones make up 2.4%. This chain links TRBV28 with TRBJ2-5; checking the TCRdb D call of TRBD1 is not possible without DNA. The origin of this receptor is a human donor with ulcerative colitis or Crohn's disease, or a healthy co-twin of an affected twin (not recorded which). The specimen sequenced was blood. CDR3 sequence reads: CASSLGLGGQETQYF.